This T cell receptor (beta chain) was recorded in a study of brain metastases from non-small cell lung cancer. Germline-derived CDR1 and CDR2 are SGHVS and FQNEAQ. The CDR3 contains 19 residues. V was pared by 1 base and J by 6 bases, with 17 bases of the junction left unmatched. Sequenced by immunoSEQ multiplex PCR; TCRdb stores in-frame clones only, minus some. The table has 950 to 1,100 clones, about 79% seen once. The genes are TRBV7-8 and TRBJ2-7; 11 bases fit TRBD2. This receptor was identified in a donor at least 40 years old with non-small cell lung cancer. Sample: tumor-adjacent normal tissue. The CDR3 region is CASSLVAAIAGGPIGEQYF. The CDR3 nucleotides read TGTGCCAGCAGCTTAGTGGCAGCTATAGCGGGAGGGCCTATTGGCGAGCAGTACTTC.